One sample yielded the 25 T cell receptor beta chains listed below, sequenced in a study of T-cell memory formation after mild COVID-19. TCRdb redid the calling of the 5' RACE reads with MiXCR, one entry per CDR3 protein. The profile shows approximately 300,000 distinct CDR3 sequences, approximately 15% of them singletons. Sequencing used PBMCs or a T cell subset sorted from them (not recorded which). These receptors were obtained from a man younger than 35 who had mild COVID-19 (a few samples of this study predate the infection). Cell type and time point are not known.

The sample holds one count of this clonotype. J is TRBJ2-7 and V is TRBV5-5, with TRBD1 as a possible D gene (6 bases). The germline V gene has CDR1 SGHKS and CDR2 YYEKEE (reference sequence). V was clipped by 3 bases and J by 4 bases, with 20 bases between them. This CDR3 comprises 16 residues. The CDR3 DNA is TGTGCCAGCAGCTCGCTGACTACAGGGCCCAAGTACGAGCAGTACGTC. It encodes CASSSLTTGPKYEQYV.

The J gene is TRBJ1-1, the V gene TRBV10-3; 9 nucleotides align to TRBD1. Germline trimming cut 4 bases from V and 1 base from J; bases unmatched to any gene: 10. The CDR3 loop spans 17 amino acids. Germline-derived CDR1 and CDR2 are ENHRY and SYGVKD. The CDR3, as DNA: TGTGCCATCAGTGTAAATCCGGGACAGGGAGCGAACACTGAAGCTTTCTTT. Its protein is CAISVNPGQGANTEAFF.

The chain carries TRBV24-1 and TRBJ2-5, with D perhaps matching TRBD2 (5 bases). Looked up from germline, CDR1 is KGHDR and CDR2 is SFDVKD. There are 14 residues in the CDR3. V lost 2 bases, J lost 7 bases, and 13 bases lay in between. The CDR3 DNA sequence: TGTGCCACCAGTGATTCGCGACGGGAAGGGACCCAGTACTTC. It is translated as CATSDSRREGTQYF.

The chain couples TRBV4-1 to TRBJ2-3; D gene unclear. From germline, CDR1 is MGHRA and CDR2 YSYEKL. V lost 0 bases, J lost 6 bases, and 4 bases lay in between. The CDR3 has 12 residues. CDR3 in DNA: TGCGCCAGCAGCCAAGATGTGGATACGCAGTATTTT. It translates to CASSQDVDTQYF.

In nucleotides, the CDR3 is TGTGCCAGCAGTTTCTGGCACCGAAACCGTCGAGGGAAAATGAGCAATCAGCCCCAGCATTTT. Protein sequence: CASSFWHRNRRGKMSNQPQHF. The chain couples TRBV28 to TRBJ1-5; D is undetermined. The germline gives CDR1 MDHEN, CDR2 SYDVKM. This CDR3 comprises 21 residues. V was shortened by 3 bases and J by 1 base, with 28 bases between the two germline ends.

This clonotype occurred a few times. This chain joins TRBV7-3 and TRBJ2-1; D gene ambiguous. V was cut by 1 base and J by 9 bases, with 7 bases left in between. The CDR3 has 12 amino acids. Germline V gene lookup returns CDR1 SGHTA and CDR2 FQGTGA. The DNA of the CDR3 is TGTGCCAGCAGCTTAATGGATGGTGAGCAGTTCTTC. Its translation is CASSLMDGEQFF.

This clonotype was observed a few times. This chain connects TRBV3-1 to TRBJ2-6; D uncertain. The CDR3 covers 15 residues. The V end lost 4 bases, the J end lost 1 base, and 8 bases lay between the germline ends. Germline assignment: CDR1 LGHDT and CDR2 YNNKEL (reference sequence). CDR3 protein: CASSRLFSGANVLTF. Here the CDR3 DNA reads TGTGCCAGCAGCCGGTTGTTTTCTGGGGCCAACGTCCTGACTTTC.

This clonotype showed up many times. This chain joins TRBV10-3 and TRBJ2-3; tentative D call: TRBD1 (6 bases). V lost 4 bases and J 1 base, leaving 9 bases between the germline ends. This CDR3 is built from 14 residues. Looked up from germline, CDR1 is ENHRY and CDR2 is SYGVKD. The CDR3 nucleotides read TGTGCCATCAGTGTGGGGGCCGGCACAGATACGCAGTATTTT. This codes for CAISVGAGTDTQYF.

This clonotype was counted many times. J is TRBJ2-7 and V is TRBV6-5; 11 bases are shared with TRBD1. The germline gives CDR1 MNHEY, CDR2 SVGAGI. The CDR3 sequence is 14 residues long. Trimming at V came to 2 bases and at J to 5 bases, leaving 2 bases not matched to a gene. The CDR3 DNA follows: TGTGCCAGCAGTTACGGGACAGGGGGGAACGAGCAGTACTTC. Translating gives CASSYGTGGNEQYF.

As to this clonotype: A read error is possible here, since a much larger clone lies one base away. The J gene is TRBJ2-1, the V gene TRBV9; D is unresolved. Germline values: CDR1 SGDLS, CDR2 YYNGEE. The CDR3 is made up of 11 amino acids. Trimming shortened V by 4 bases and J by 3 bases, and 2 bases separated the two germline ends. CDR3 region: CASSNYNEQFF. As DNA, the CDR3 is TGTGCCAGCAGCAACTACAATGAGCAGTTCTTC.

The chain has TRBV30 and TRBJ1-1; 7 nucleotides match TRBD1. V lost 1 base and J lost 1; bases outside the gene matches: 3. CDR3 length: 14 amino acids. Germline V gene sequence: CDR1 GTSNPN, CDR2 SVGIG (reference sequence). CDR3 in amino acids: CAWSGDRANTEAFF. CDR3 nucleotides: TGTGCCTGGAGTGGAGACAGGGCGAACACTGAAGCTTTCTTT.

V is TRBV11-3 and J is TRBJ2-2, with 7 bases lining up with TRBD1. The CDR3 consists of 14 residues. V was pared by 5 bases and J by 6 bases, with 6 bases of the junction left unmatched. Per the germline V gene, CDR1 is SGHNT and CDR2 is YENEEA. The CDR3 DNA reads as TGTGCCAGCAGCCGAAATCAGGGGGCCGGGGAGCTGTTTTTT. It encodes CASSRNQGAGELFF.

The chain couples TRBV20-1 to TRBJ1-4; D is unresolved. The CDR3 totals 13 residues. The V gene lost 3 bases and the J gene lost 5 bases, with 10 bases spanning the gap. Germline values: CDR1 DFQATT, CDR2 SNEGSKA (reference sequence). CDR3 in DNA: TGCAGTGCTAGTAGGAGGGAGAATGAAAAACTGTTTTTT. It specifies CSASRRENEKLFF.

The chain couples TRBV6-1 to TRBJ2-5; TRBD2 might be the D (5 bases). CDR1 is MNHNS and CDR2 is SASEGT in the germline V gene. CDR3 size: 13 residues. V was shortened by 7 bases and J by 5 bases, with 14 bases between the two germline ends. The CDR3: CASIFGVRETQYF. DNA of the CDR3: TGTGCCAGCATCTTCGGGGTGAGGGAGACCCAGTACTTC.

This clonotype was seen repeatedly, ten times or more. The V gene is TRBV20-1, the J gene TRBJ2-1, with 12 bases identical to TRBD2. Germline CDR1 and CDR2: DFQATT and SNEGSKA (reference sequence). This CDR3 spans 16 amino acids. V lost 5 bases to trimming and J lost 9 bases; unmatched junction nucleotides: 14. CDR3 residues: CSARGYRLAGDAEQFF. The CDR3 DNA is TGCAGTGCTCGAGGTTACCGACTAGCGGGGGACGCTGAGCAGTTCTTC.

The chain carries TRBV6-2 or TRBV6-3 and TRBJ2-1; the D is unclear. Trimming shortened V by 0 bases and J by 4 bases, and 4 bases separated the two germline ends. This CDR3 is 13 amino acids long. Germline-derived CDR1 and CDR2 are MNHEY and SVGEGT. The CDR3 loop is CASSYSLYNEQFF. In DNA, the CDR3 is TGTGCCAGCAGTTACTCGCTATACAATGAGCAGTTCTTC.

The chain has TRBV9 and TRBJ2-7; 8 positions match TRBD1. The V gene's germline CDR1 is SGDLS and CDR2 YYNGEE. This CDR3 has 16 amino acids. With 4 bases clipped from V and 2 bases from J, the junction kept 11 bases outside the gene matches. CDR3 DNA: TGTGCCAGCAGCCCAGAGCCCAGGGGGCGAACCTACGAGCAGTACTTC. Protein product: CASSPEPRGRTYEQYF.

This clonotype occurred many times. This rearrangement joins TRBV27 to TRBJ2-5, with a weak D call TRBD1 (6 bases). Germline CDR1 and CDR2: MNHEY and SMNVEV (reference sequence). The CDR3 is 13 amino acids. The V end was cut by 3 bases, the J end by 5 bases, with 10 bases between. Here the CDR3 DNA reads TGTGCCAGCAGTTTCAGGGGATGGGAGACCCAGTACTTC. This sequence encodes CASSFRGWETQYF.

The rearrangement uses TRBV19 and TRBJ1-5; tentatively, D is TRBD1 (5 bases). The V end was cut by 6 bases, the J end by 1 base, with 16 bases between. CDR3 size: 16 residues. Per the germline V gene, CDR1 is LNHDA and CDR2 is SQIVND (reference sequence). The CDR3 nucleotides read TGTGCCAGTAGCGCCCCGGGGCAAGGGAGCAATCAGCCCCAGCATTTT. It yields the protein CASSAPGQGSNQPQHF.

The rearrangement joins TRBV4-2 to TRBJ1-4, with D perhaps TRBD1 (5 bases). This CDR3 contains 16 residues. Germline V gene data show CDR1 as LGHNA and CDR2 as YNFKEQ. Trimming cost V 0 bases and J 2 bases, with 10 bases left between them. The CDR3 sequence is CASSQDRGGTNEKLFF. The CDR3 region has the DNA TGTGCCAGCAGCCAAGATCGGGGCGGGACTAATGAAAAACTGTTTTTT.

The chain carries TRBV6-2 or TRBV6-3 and TRBJ1-2, with D possibly matching TRBD1 (5 bases). This CDR3 is 14 amino acids long. V lost 6 bases to trimming and J lost 3 bases, with 14 bases between them. Germline CDR1 MNHEY, CDR2 SVGEGT. The CDR3 bases are TGTGCCAGCAGACCCGAGGGGCGCTACTATGGCTACACCTTC. It codes for CASRPEGRYYGYTF.

This clonotype was seen more than once but under ten times. V usage is TRBV2 and J usage is TRBJ1-1; D unresolved. Germline V gives CDR1 SNHLY, CDR2 FYNNEI. V was clipped by 6 bases and J by 2 bases, with 7 bases between them. The CDR3 loop spans 12 amino acids. CDR3 in amino acids: CASRGYNTEAFF. The CDR3 nucleotides read TGTGCCAGCAGAGGTTACAACACTGAAGCTTTCTTT.

V usage is TRBV12-3 or TRBV12-4 and J usage is TRBJ2-7, with D possibly being TRBD2 (7 bases). V lost 2 bases to trimming and J lost 1 base, with 12 bases between them. The CDR3 sequence is 15 residues long. CDR3: CASSLWGGGSYEQYV. CDR3 coding DNA: TGTGCCAGCAGTTTATGGGGAGGGGGGTCCTACGAGCAGTACGTC.

This clonotype was observed once. V usage is TRBV11-2 and J usage is TRBJ1-2, with a weak D call TRBD1 (5 bases). V was clipped by 5 bases and J by 3 bases, with 13 bases between them. Germline assignment: CDR1 SGHAT and CDR2 FQNNGV. The CDR3 runs to 14 residues. CDR3 amino acids: CASSPLGQDYGYTF. The CDR3 DNA reads TGTGCCAGCAGCCCGCTGGGGCAGGACTATGGCTACACCTTC.

This clonotype was recorded a few times. The genes are TRBV29-1 and TRBJ1-1; D may be TRBD1 (5 bases). Trimming took 6 bases from V and 4 from J, leaving 9 bases between them. Germline assignment: CDR1 SQVTM and CDR2 ANQGSEA. The CDR3 runs 11 residues. The CDR3 reads CSVPGGTEAFF. CDR3 sequence (DNA): TGCAGCGTACCGGGGGGCACTGAAGCTTTCTTT.